This T cell receptor (beta chain) was documented in a study of shared clonotypes between healthy human individuals. Naive CD8 cells lacked CD45RO, underwent positive selection for CCR7 and left out terminally differentiated effector memory CD45RA+ cells. Whole-study results and caveats: Of the naive CD4 clonotypes, around 5.2% were shared across a few donors.

V was pared by 4 bases and J by 0 bases, with 4 bases between. CDR3 length: 12 amino acids. Germline lookup yields CDR1 SGHDN and CDR2 FVKESK. Using immunoSEQ multiplex PCR, the repertoire was profiled, and TCRdb retains in-frame clones only, with some absent. The sample includes millions of clones, about 93% of them seen just once. A note on this clone: Antigen: not known. The sample has other DNA sequences that encode this CDR3 too.

This chain uses TRBV14 with TRBJ2-7; D remains ambiguous. Material for sequencing was naive CD8+ T cells from PBMCs. The receptor's source is a man aged 18 to 30 in good health. Some clones in this sample may be carry-over from other donors' samples. Written as DNA, the CDR3 is TGTGCCAGCAGCCTGCTCTCCTACGAGCAGTACTTC. It is translated as CASSLLSYEQYF.